This TCR beta chain was retrieved from a study of T cells after yellow fever vaccination. MiXCR, applied by TCRdb to the 5' RACE reads, yields one record per CDR3 protein. The repertoire holds a few hundred thousand distinct CDR3 sequences, under 15% seen once, with approximately 3.4% in the top ten. The CDR3 extends over 14 amino acids. Per germline, CDR1 SGDLS and CDR2 YYNGEE. Trimming stripped 7 bases from V and 2 bases from J, with 14 bases between. The table lists this clonotype with many counts. The V and J genes are TRBV9 and TRBJ2-3; tentative D call: TRBD1 (6 bases). The source was CD4+ T cells sorted from PBMCs, collected 15 days after the yellow fever booster vaccination. The TCR originated in a man between 18 and 35 years old who received the YFV17D yellow fever vaccine. The CDR3 loop reads CASGQQGDTDTQYF. CDR3 sequence (DNA): TGTGCCAGCGGCCAACAGGGCGACACAGATACGCAGTATTTT.